Many counts were recorded for the clone carrying this T cell receptor beta chain. CDR3 length: 16 amino acids. V lost 4 bases, J lost 4 bases, and 6 bases stayed unmatched. Germline CDR1 and CDR2: MNHEY and SVGAGI. This record comes from a study of T cells in Graves' hyperthyroidism and ophthalmopathy. Patients were excluded for uncontrolled infection, other autoimmune disease, pregnancy or lactation. The PBMCs were taken from roughly 9.3 ml of fresh peripheral blood. Using RNA transcripts as the source, TCR beta CDR3 regions were amplified. With the HTBI primer set, the TCR CDR3 went through a first round of RT-PCR. MiXCR, applied by TCRdb to the multiplex PCR reads, yields one record per CDR3 protein. The sample contains 730,000 or so distinct CDR3 sequences, roughly 20% of which appear only once.

This clonotype was obtained from a woman in her fifties or sixties with Graves' hyperthyroidism that later progressed to Graves' ophthalmopathy. The V and J genes are TRBV6-5 and TRBJ2-1; TRBD2 aligns across 11 bases. Material: blood. In DNA form, the CDR3 reads TGTGCCAGCAGTTTTGGGACTAGCGGAGGTTACAATGAGCAGTTCTTC. Its translation is CASSFGTSGGYNEQFF.